This T cell receptor (beta chain) was obtained from a study of blood T cell repertoires in COVID-19 (TCRdb year 2020). Study-wide context: Samples from collaborators originated in the United States, Italy and Spain and spanned both the acute and convalescent phases of COVID-19. The prospective study material was composed of cDNA or gDNA derived from T cells, B-cell-depleted T cells, or PBMCs. The dataset comprised deeply sampled blood TCRbeta repertoires from subjects exposed to, actively infected with, or recovered from COVID-19. The repertoires were released in a freely available public database meant as a resource for research on the immune response to SARS-CoV-2. Samples came from the ongoing ImmuneRACE study (first 160 participants) plus 1,254 subjects from 6 global collaborators. Sample metadata almost always included a de-identified subject ID, COVID-19 status, age in years and sex. Where available, HLA class I and class II types were taken from metadata supplied by the sample provider and were not determined by assay-based typing.

CDR1 MGHRA and CDR2 YSYEKL are derived from the germline V gene. The CDR3 runs 15 residues from the cysteine to the phenylalanine. Of all the DNA, just the CDR3 is kept, 45 bases in frame from base 1. At the junction V is shortened by 4 bases and J by 2 bases; bases outside the gene matches: 6. Points on this clone: Its target antigen remains unknown. No qualities accompany the bases; no much larger clone lies one base away.

Study-wide conclusions, independent of this receptor: How much clinical and demographic metadata was included differed by source and by participant, and the metadata was provided uncurated.

Participants in the prospective study were aged roughly 18 to 90 years, lived in 20 to 25 United States geographic areas, and enrolled through a virtual design. In the prospective study, participants were assigned to cohorts based on the clinical history participants reported in a screening survey and a study questionnaire. ImmuneRACE Cohort 3 recovered participants were defined by two consecutive negative NP/OP PCR tests, healthcare professional clearance, or symptom resolution. Each participant in the prospective study had whole blood, serum and a nasopharyngeal or oropharyngeal swab collected by mobile phlebotomists. Additional blood draws and questionnaires over an approximately two-month period could optionally be provided by prospective study participants. Prospective study blood samples were shipped either frozen or at room temperature before DNA extraction. The immunoSEQ Assay, a bias-controlled multiplex PCR, was used to amplify TCRbeta CDR3 regions from genomic DNA. In the original analysis: Within the assay, amplification of reference gene primers was used to estimate how many nucleated cells each sample contained. To quantify the absolute abundance of each unique TCRbeta CDR3 rearrangement, sequence reads were collapsed and filtered. For each sample, productive Simpson clonality was calculated as the square root of Simpson's diversity index across productive rearrangements. Entries here come from immuneACCESS through TCRdb and include only in-frame sequences with V and J called. Some clones fail to appear in such tables; in the studies checked, an unresolved V gene covers under half of the shortfall, and the cause of the remainder is unknown. V and J calls and clone size are given by that table; D and trimming were obtained from the DNA. Here the sample has roughly 200,000 clones; roughly 82% occur a single time. In total, the top ten clones hold approximately 12% of the sample.

The chain was built from TRBV4-1 and TRBJ2-7, and TRBD2 aligns with 9 junction nucleotides. The sample taken for sequencing was PBMCs or T cells enriched from blood (not recorded which). The receptor's source is a man aged 35-49 years who had recovered from COVID-19. In nucleotides, the sequence is TGCGCCAGCAGCCCCCCGGGACTAGCAACCTACGAGCAGTACTTC. Its product reads: CASSPPGLATYEQYF.